This T cell receptor (beta chain) was captured by sequencing in a study of blood T cell repertoires in COVID-19. Participants spanned ages roughly 18 to 90 years and resided in about two dozen US areas. This CDR3 comprises 13 residues. The germline V gene has CDR1 SGHAT and CDR2 FQDESV (reference sequence). The junction had 5 bases not matched to a gene; V was cut back by 5 bases and J by 5 bases. Using immunoSEQ multiplex PCR, the repertoire was profiled, and TCRdb retains in-frame clones only, with some absent. The sample has about 260,000 clones, just under 90% seen once. The J gene is TRBJ2-5, the V gene TRBV11-1, with 7 bases aligning to TRBD2. What was sequenced was PBMCs or T cells enriched from blood (not recorded which). The clonotype originates from a man aged 50-60 years who had been exposed to COVID-19. This CDR3 is CASSPAGGETQYF. The CDR3, as DNA: TGTGCCAGCAGCCCGGCCGGGGGGGAGACCCAGTACTTC.